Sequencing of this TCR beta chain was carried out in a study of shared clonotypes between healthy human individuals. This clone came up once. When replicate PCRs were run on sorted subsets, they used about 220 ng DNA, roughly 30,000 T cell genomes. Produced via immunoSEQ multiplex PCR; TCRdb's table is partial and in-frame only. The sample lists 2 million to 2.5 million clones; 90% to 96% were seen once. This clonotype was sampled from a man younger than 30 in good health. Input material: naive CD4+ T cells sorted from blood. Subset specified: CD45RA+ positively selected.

This CDR3 is CASSEWGMNTEAFF. DNA for the CDR3: TGCGCCAGCAGTGAATGGGGGATGAACACTGAAGCTTTCTTT. The chain employs TRBV10-2 and TRBJ1-1, with TRBD1 as a possible D gene (5 bases). From germline, CDR1 is WSHSY and CDR2 SAAADI. This CDR3 contains 14 residues. Trimming removed 3 bases at V and 0 bases at J, with 8 bases between.